This T cell receptor (beta chain) was profiled in a study of control samples from healthy donors and cancer patients. Data came from immunoSEQ multiplex PCR; TCRdb stores just in-frame clones and leaves some out. The sample has approximately 120,000 clones, roughly 92% seen once. V was trimmed by 3 bases and J by 0 bases, leaving 12 bases between them. The CDR3 is made up of 15 amino acids. Germline values: CDR1 MNHEY, CDR2 SMNVEV (reference sequence). The genes are TRBV27 and TRBJ2-7, with a tentative D call TRBD2 (6 bases). This TCR came from an elderly man with head and neck cancer. The sequencing input was PBMCs. CDR3 in DNA: TGTGCCAGCAGTTTTGTAGCGGATAGCTCCTACGAGCAGTACTTC. Translating it yields CASSFVADSSYEQYF.